Below, 11 T cell receptor beta chains from the same sample are listed, as sequenced in a study of Graves' ophthalmopathy and Graves' hyperthyroidism (dated by TCRdb to 2017 to 2018). Instrument on record: Illumina HiSeq 2000. TCR beta CDR3 regions were amplified from RNA transcripts for repertoire sequencing. The first round of RT-PCR was done with HTBI primers and the Qiagen OneStep RT-PCR kit, and was followed by a second round of multiplex PCR, then size selection and purification. TCRdb reanalyzed the raw reads on its own, using fastp at Q25 for trimming and MiXCR for clone calling, and kept in-frame beta chains. A single entry per CDR3 protein holds the most common genes and DNA from its merged rows. The sample profile shows more than 550,000 distinct CDR3 sequences; over 40% of them were found once. The ten largest clones take up 3.3% of the sample. The source material was peripheral blood. Every receptor here comes from an adult man with Graves' ophthalmopathy.

The table lists this clonotype with many counts. The rearrangement joins TRBV6-2 or TRBV6-3 to TRBJ1-5; 7 bases match TRBD1. The CDR3 is made up of 14 amino acids. The V and J ends lost 5 bases and 4 bases, in that order; junction bases with no gene match: 5. Germline CDR1 and CDR2: MNHEY and SVGEGT. The CDR3 loop reads CASSEDRENQPQHF. In DNA form, the CDR3 reads TGTGCCAGCAGTGAAGACAGGGAAAATCAGCCCCAGCATTTT.

A single count supports this clonotype. V is TRBV6-6 and J is TRBJ1-5, with D tentatively TRBD1 (6 bases). The germline gives CDR1 MNHNY, CDR2 SVGAGI (reference sequence). The CDR3 has 14 residues. V lost 6 bases and J lost 3, with 12 bases in between. CDR3 protein: CASSDDRINQPQHF. Here the CDR3 DNA reads TGTGCCAGCAGCGACGACAGGATCAATCAGCCCCAGCATTTT.

This clonotype was observed at least ten times. The CDR3 nucleotides are TGTGCCAGCACCATGGGAGGGGTGGGTGGCTACACCTTC. Translated: CASTMGGVGGYTF. The chain uses TRBV10-3 and TRBJ1-2; D may be TRBD1 (5 bases). The V gene lost 10 bases and the J gene lost 7 bases, with 19 bases spanning the gap. CDR1 is ENHRY, CDR2 SYGVKD, per germline. CDR3 size: 13 residues.

The chain is built from TRBV29-1 and TRBJ1-2; no clear D. V was cut by 8 bases and J by 5 bases, with 15 bases left in between. CDR1 SQVTM and CDR2 ANQGSEA come from the germline V gene. This CDR3 has 12 amino acids. CDR3 DNA sequence: TGCAGCAGTGAAGAAGACTGGTATGGCTACACCTTC. Translated: CSSEEDWYGYTF.

This rearrangement joins TRBV15 to TRBJ2-5; no firm D call. The CDR3 extends over 13 amino acids. Trimming shortened V by 5 bases and J by 5 bases, and 12 bases separated the two germline ends. Germline V gene data show CDR1 as LNHNV and CDR2 as YYDKDF (reference sequence). The CDR3 DNA sequence: TGTGCCACCAGCGTTGGCAACGGGGAGACCCAGTACTTC. Its translation: CATSVGNGETQYF.

At least ten counts were recorded for this clonotype. The genes are TRBV7-8 and TRBJ1-6; TRBD1 matches at 10 bases. Germline CDR1 is SGHVS and CDR2 is FQNEAQ. The CDR3 has 16 residues. V lost 2 bases to trimming and J lost 6 bases; unmatched junction nucleotides: 4. This CDR3 is CASSLSRTGGNSPLHF. CDR3 in DNA: TGTGCCAGCAGCTTATCCCGGACAGGGGGTAATTCACCCCTCCACTTT.

The chain combines TRBV25-1 with TRBJ2-6, with a tentative D call TRBD2 (5 bases). Trimming took 4 bases from V and 1 from J, leaving 11 bases between them. Germline loops: CDR1 MGHDK, CDR2 SYGVNS. The CDR3 consists of 16 residues. Here the CDR3 reads CASSAGWDSGANVLTF. CDR3 nucleotides: TGTGCCAGCAGTGCGGGGTGGGATTCTGGGGCCAACGTCCTGACTTTC.

The sample holds one count of this clonotype. With a much larger clone just one base away, this may be a read error. The chain employs TRBV12-3 or TRBV12-4 and TRBJ1-4, with D maybe TRBD1 (5 bases). This CDR3 is built from 13 residues. V was trimmed by 4 bases and J by 7 bases, leaving 10 bases between them. In DNA, the CDR3 is TGTGCCAGCAGTTACCGGGGCCCTGAAAAACTGTTTTTT. Amino acids: CASSYRGPEKLFF.

This clonotype was seen more than once but under ten times. This chain joins TRBV12-3 or TRBV12-4 and TRBJ2-2; TRBD1 is a possible D gene (5 bases). The CDR3 extends over 14 amino acids. V was pared by 6 bases and J by 3 bases, with 11 bases between. DNA for the CDR3: TGTGCCAGCAGAACGAAAGGGGACACCGGGGAGCTGTTTTTT. Amino acids: CASRTKGDTGELFF.

This clonotype was counted between two and nine times. The chain employs TRBV14 and TRBJ2-2; D gene ambiguous. CDR3 length: 14 amino acids. Germline V gene lookup returns CDR1 SGHDN and CDR2 FVKESK. V gave up 6 bases and J gave up 5 bases, with 13 bases separating them. CDR3 DNA: TGTGCCAGCAGTTTAATCGCACAAACCGGGGAGCTGTTTTTT. This gives the protein CASSLIAQTGELFF.

V and J are TRBV25-1 and TRBJ1-1; 7 bases are a match to TRBD1. Germline-derived CDR1 and CDR2 are MGHDK and SYGVNS. V lost 0 bases, J lost 6 bases, and 10 bases stayed unmatched. The CDR3 loop spans 16 amino acids. CDR3 residues: CASSEYHRGLVAEAFF. The CDR3 nucleotides are TGTGCCAGCAGTGAATACCACAGGGGTCTGGTGGCTGAAGCTTTCTTT.